This T cell receptor (beta chain) was captured by sequencing in a study of blood T cell repertoires in COVID-19. The J segment lost 6 bases and the V segment lost 3 bases, leaving 4 bases of the junction unmatched. The CDR3 contains 14 residues. Germline CDR1 is DFQATT and CDR2 is SNEGSKA (reference sequence). Sequenced by immunoSEQ multiplex PCR; TCRdb stores in-frame clones only, minus some. The sample records tens of thousands of clones, roughly 88% being singletons. The receptor's source is a human donor in a cohort sampled during active COVID-19. This chain joins TRBV20-1 and TRBJ1-6; TRBD1 aligns across 8 bases. What was sequenced was peripheral blood. As DNA, the CDR3 is TGCAGTGCTAGTGGGACAGGTTTTAATTCACCCCTCCACTTT. Translating it yields CSASGTGFNSPLHF.